Listed below are T cell receptor beta chains from one sample, sequenced in a study of blood T cell repertoires in COVID-19. Only in-frame clones appear in the TCRdb table, and some are missing; sequencing was by immunoSEQ multiplex PCR. The sample has 110,000 to 150,000 clones, approximately 80% seen once. The material sequenced was PBMCs or T cells enriched from blood (not recorded which). The receptors were sampled from a woman between 35 and 50 years old who had recovered from COVID-19. CDR3s include the opening cysteine and the closing phenylalanine or tryptophan. Fields, in order: CDR3 length, clone size, D gene, J gene, V gene, CDR3 protein, CDR3 DNA. The D gene is left open where the match is weak. Size is stated for part of the rows, as once, few or many counts, or as a class when the clone is expanded.

>15|once|NA|TRBJ1-3|TRBV5-1
CASSPGSIGGNTIYF
TGCGCCAGCAGCCCGGGGTCCATCGGGGGAAACACCATATATTTT
>12|NA|NA|TRBJ2-2|TRBV2
CASLQITGELFF
TGTGCCAGCTTACAGATAACCGGGGAGCTGTTTTTT
>14|NA|NA|TRBJ1-5|TRBV9
CASSVEGRNQPQHF
TGTGCCAGCAGCGTAGAAGGGAGGAATCAGCCCCAGCATTTT
>15|few|TRBD2|TRBJ2-2|TRBV5-1
CASSLAAAGAGELFF
TGCGCCAGCAGCTTGGCAGCGGCGGGAGCCGGGGAGCTGTTTTTT
>16|NA|NA|TRBJ2-7|TRBV5-1
CASSLGPHTEGYEQYF
TGCGCCAGCAGCTTGGGACCCCACACCGAGGGCTACGAGCAGTACTTC
>15|NA|TRBD1|TRBJ1-2|TRBV30
CAFLQRTGQDYGYTF
TGTGCCTTCCTCCAGAGGACAGGGCAGGACTATGGCTACACCTTC
>15|NA|TRBD1|TRBJ2-7|TRBV15
CATSRDPTGAPNLYF
TGTGCCACCAGCAGAGACCCGACAGGGGCCCCCAATCTGTACTTC
>15|NA|NA|TRBJ1-1|TRBV13
CASSGEGKSNTEAFF
TGTGCCAGCAGCGGTGAGGGAAAATCGAACACTGAAGCTTTCTTT
>15|NA|NA|TRBJ2-5|TRBV19
CASSSSYADRGAQYF
TGTGCCAGTAGTTCCTCCTACGCGGACCGGGGAGCCCAGTACTTC
>14|NA|TRBD1|TRBJ2-5|TRBV19
CASSPTGMRETQYF
TGTGCCAGTAGTCCGACAGGGATGAGGGAGACCCAGTACTTC
>15|NA|NA|TRBJ1-1|TRBV5-4
CASSWRIGSNTEAFF
TGTGCCAGCAGCTGGCGCATCGGGTCGAACACTGAAGCTTTCTTT
>14|NA|TRBD1|TRBJ2-1|TRBV6-1
CASSEARGWDEQFF
TGTGCCAGCAGTGAGGCCAGGGGGTGGGATGAGCAGTTCTTC
>13|NA|NA|TRBJ2-2|TRBV19
CASVQGFPGELFF
TGTGCCAGTGTTCAGGGGTTCCCCGGGGAGCTGTTTTTT
>13|NA|TRBD2|TRBJ2-1|TRBV2
CASNLAGGDEQFF
TGTGCCAGCAACTTAGCGGGGGGCGATGAGCAGTTCTTC
>15|NA|NA|TRBJ1-5|TRBV7-8
CASSLMGMGDQPQHF
TGTGCCAGCAGCTTAATGGGTATGGGAGATCAGCCCCAGCATTTT
>15|NA|NA|TRBJ2-7|TRBV5-1
CASSRPDREGLEQYF
TGCGCCAGCAGCCGGCCGGACAGGGAGGGACTCGAGCAGTACTTC
>17|NA|TRBD2|TRBJ2-1|TRBV5-4
CASSPKYTSESYNEQFF
TGTGCCAGCAGCCCTAAGTATACTAGCGAGTCCTACAATGAGCAGTTCTTC
>15|NA|NA|TRBJ2-6|TRBV30
CAWLIQGTGANVLTF
TGTGCCTGGCTGATTCAGGGGACCGGGGCCAACGTCCTGACTTTC
>15|NA|NA|TRBJ2-1|TRBV4-1
CASSSLPDSYNEQFF
TGCGCCAGCAGCTCGCTTCCGGACTCATACAATGAGCAGTTCTTC
>13|NA|NA|TRBJ1-1|TRBV3-1/TRBV3-2
CASSFGGNTEAFF
TGTGCCAGCAGCTTCGGAGGGAACACTGAAGCTTTCTTT
>16|NA|TRBD1|TRBJ1-2|TRBV30
CAWSVRAQGADYGYTF
TGTGCCTGGAGTGTACGAGCTCAGGGGGCGGACTATGGCTACACCTTC
>16|NA|NA|TRBJ2-3|TRBV3-1/TRBV3-2
CASSPGGLVSTDTQYF
TGTGCCAGCAGCCCCGGGGGATTGGTTAGCACAGATACGCAGTATTTT
>12|NA|NA|TRBJ2-1|TRBV18
CASSPEDNEQFF
TGTGCCAGCTCCCCCGAGGATAATGAGCAGTTCTTC
>12|NA|NA|TRBJ2-7|TRBV6-5
CASQGRADEQYF
TGTGCCAGCCAGGGTCGGGCCGACGAGCAGTACTTC
>14|NA|NA|TRBJ2-1|TRBV5-1
CASSWGGGVNEQFF
TGCGCCAGCAGCTGGGGAGGAGGGGTCAATGAGCAGTTCTTC
>15|NA|TRBD1|TRBJ1-4|TRBV25-1
CASRQQGARDEKLFF
TGTGCCAGCAGACAACAGGGGGCTCGGGACGAAAAACTGTTTTTT
>14|NA|NA|TRBJ1-1|TRBV7-9
CASSLEYGNTEAFF
TGTGCCAGCAGCTTAGAGTATGGCAACACTGAAGCTTTCTTT
>15|NA|NA|TRBJ1-5|TRBV5-1
CASSLLPGADQPQHF
TGCGCCAGCAGCTTGTTGCCAGGGGCCGATCAGCCCCAGCATTTT
>14|NA|TRBD2|TRBJ2-1|TRBV2
CASTQSGGVDEQFF
TGTGCCAGCACCCAAAGCGGGGGGGTAGATGAGCAGTTCTTC
>13|once|NA|TRBJ2-2|TRBV2
CASRYTGGRELFF
TGTGCCAGCAGATATACAGGCGGCCGGGAGCTGTTTTTT
>15|NA|NA|TRBJ1-5|TRBV19
CASSPQGTSNQPQHF
TGTGCCAGTAGTCCTCAGGGAACTAGCAATCAGCCCCAGCATTTT
>15|NA|TRBD1|TRBJ1-6|TRBV2
CASSERTGANSPLHF
TGTGCCAGCAGTGAGAGGACAGGGGCAAATTCACCCCTCCACTTT
>16|NA|NA|TRBJ1-1|TRBV3-1/TRBV3-2
CASSPTGGVGNTEAFF
TGTGCCAGCAGCCCTACAGGCGGGGTGGGTAACACTGAAGCTTTCTTT
>11|NA|NA|TRBJ2-1|TRBV7-8
CASSLKSEQFF
TGTGCCAGCAGCTTAAAGAGTGAGCAGTTCTTC
>18|NA|TRBD1|TRBJ1-5|TRBV7-9
CASSLVDDPTGGDQPQHF
TGTGCCAGCAGCTTAGTCGATGACCCGACAGGGGGAGATCAGCCCCAGCATTTT
>13|NA|TRBD1|TRBJ2-7|TRBV2
CASNRDRDYEQYF
TGTGCCAGCAATCGGGACAGGGACTACGAGCAGTACTTC
>13|NA|NA|TRBJ1-2|TRBV9
CASSVTGNYGYTF
TGTGCCAGCAGCGTGACGGGAAACTATGGCTACACCTTC
>18|NA|TRBD1|TRBJ1-1|TRBV7-6
CASSTAPGQGVGNTEAFF
TGTGCCAGCAGCACCGCACCGGGACAGGGTGTAGGGAACACTGAAGCTTTCTTT
>14|NA|TRBD2|TRBJ2-1|TRBV11-2
CASSPGLAGNEQFF
TGTGCCAGCAGCCCCGGACTAGCGGGTAATGAGCAGTTCTTC
>12|NA|NA|TRBJ1-1|TRBV13
CASVGQNTEAFF
TGTGCCTCCGTGGGGCAGAACACTGAAGCTTTCTTT
>16|NA|TRBD2|TRBJ2-3|TRBV9
CASSAWDYRNTDTQYF
TGTGCCAGCAGCGCCTGGGACTACCGGAACACAGATACGCAGTATTTT
>14|NA|NA|TRBJ2-2|TRBV30
CAWGRRSNTGELFF
TGTGCCTGGGGGAGGAGGTCGAACACCGGGGAGCTGTTTTTT
>14|NA|NA|TRBJ1-1|TRBV27
CASSLTGENTEAFF
TGTGCCAGCAGTTTAACAGGCGAGAACACTGAAGCTTTCTTT
>14|many|NA|TRBJ1-1|TRBV5-6
CASSPRQVNTEAFF
TGTGCCAGCAGCCCTAGACAGGTGAACACTGAAGCTTTCTTT
>12|NA|TRBD1|TRBJ2-5|TRBV19
CASSTGGRTQYF
TGTGCCAGTAGCACAGGGGGCCGAACCCAGTACTTC
>17|NA|TRBD2|TRBJ2-6|TRBV19
CASPPGGGFSGANVLTF
TGTGCCAGCCCCCCGGGGGGGGGTTTCTCTGGGGCCAACGTCCTGACTTTC
>16|NA|TRBD2|TRBJ2-3|TRBV30
CAWSAGLAGGTDTQYF
TGTGCCTGGAGTGCCGGACTAGCGGGGGGAACAGATACGCAGTATTTT
>15|NA|NA|TRBJ1-6|TRBV11-2
CASSFSGDPESPLHF
TGTGCCAGCAGCTTCAGCGGGGATCCGGAATCACCCCTCCACTTT
>14|NA|NA|TRBJ2-7|TRBV3-1/TRBV3-2
CASSQANGNYEQYF
TGTGCCAGCAGCCAAGCTAACGGGAACTACGAGCAGTACTTC
>16|few|TRBD1|TRBJ1-2|TRBV10-3
CAISDLHDRDSEGYTF
TGTGCCATCAGCGACTTACATGACAGGGACTCGGAAGGCTACACCTTC
>13|few|NA|TRBJ1-1|TRBV5-1
CASRRTSVTEAFF
TGCGCCAGCAGACGTACTTCGGTCACTGAAGCTTTCTTT
>15|NA|TRBD1|TRBJ2-1|TRBV5-1
CASRSGTGAYNEQFF
TGCGCCAGCAGATCCGGGACAGGAGCCTACAATGAGCAGTTCTTC
>16|NA|NA|TRBJ1-5|TRBV30
CAWSGTGGYSNQPQHF
TGTGCCTGGAGCGGGACCGGGGGGTATAGCAATCAGCCCCAGCATTTT
>13|NA|NA|TRBJ2-3|TRBV2
CASSRGNTDTQYF
TGTGCCAGCAGCAGGGGAAACACAGATACGCAGTATTTT
>12|NA|NA|TRBJ1-2|TRBV27
CASRGPNYGYTF
TGTGCCAGCAGGGGCCCTAACTATGGCTACACCTTC